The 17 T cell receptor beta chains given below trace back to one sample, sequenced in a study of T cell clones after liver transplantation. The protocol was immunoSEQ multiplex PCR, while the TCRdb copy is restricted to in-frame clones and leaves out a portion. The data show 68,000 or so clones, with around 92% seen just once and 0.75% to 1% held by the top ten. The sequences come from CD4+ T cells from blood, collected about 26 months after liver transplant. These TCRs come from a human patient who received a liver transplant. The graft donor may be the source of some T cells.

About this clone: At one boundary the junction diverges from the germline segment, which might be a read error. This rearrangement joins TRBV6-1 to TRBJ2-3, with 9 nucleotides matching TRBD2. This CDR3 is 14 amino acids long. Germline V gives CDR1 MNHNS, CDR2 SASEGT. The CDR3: CASRTGTSKDTQYF. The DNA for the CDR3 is TGTGCCAGCAGAACCGGGACTAGCAAAGATACGCAGTATTTT.

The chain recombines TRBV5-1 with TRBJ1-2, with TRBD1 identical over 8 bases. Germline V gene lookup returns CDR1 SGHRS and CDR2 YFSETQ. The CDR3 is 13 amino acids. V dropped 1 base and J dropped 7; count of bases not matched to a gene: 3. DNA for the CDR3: TGCGCCAGCAGCTTGCAGGGGGCAGGTGGCTACACCTTC. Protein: CASSLQGAGGYTF. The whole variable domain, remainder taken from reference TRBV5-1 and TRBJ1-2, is KAGVTQTPRYLIKTRGQQVTLSCSPISGHRSVSWYQQTPGQGLQFLFEYFSETQRNKGNFPGRFSGRQFSNSRSEMNVSTLELGDSALYLCASSLQGAGGYTFGSGTRLTVV.

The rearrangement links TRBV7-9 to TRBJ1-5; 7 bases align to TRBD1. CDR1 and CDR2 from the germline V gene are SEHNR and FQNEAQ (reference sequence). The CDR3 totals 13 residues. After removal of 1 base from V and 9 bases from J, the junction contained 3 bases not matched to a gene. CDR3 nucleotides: TGTGCCAGCAGCTTAGGAAGGGGGCCGCCCCAGCATTTT. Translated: CASSLGRGPPQHF.

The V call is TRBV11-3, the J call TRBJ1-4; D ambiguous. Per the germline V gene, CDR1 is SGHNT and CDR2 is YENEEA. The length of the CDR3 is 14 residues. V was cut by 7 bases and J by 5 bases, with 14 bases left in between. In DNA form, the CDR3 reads TGTGCCAGCACCTCGGCAGGATTAAATGAAAAACTGTTTTTT. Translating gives CASTSAGLNEKLFF.

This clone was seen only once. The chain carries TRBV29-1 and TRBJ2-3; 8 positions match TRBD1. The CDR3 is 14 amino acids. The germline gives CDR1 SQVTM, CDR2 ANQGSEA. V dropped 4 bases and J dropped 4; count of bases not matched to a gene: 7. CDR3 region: CSVVGQGAADTQYF. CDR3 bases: TGCAGCGTTGTAGGGCAGGGGGCGGCAGATACGCAGTATTTT.

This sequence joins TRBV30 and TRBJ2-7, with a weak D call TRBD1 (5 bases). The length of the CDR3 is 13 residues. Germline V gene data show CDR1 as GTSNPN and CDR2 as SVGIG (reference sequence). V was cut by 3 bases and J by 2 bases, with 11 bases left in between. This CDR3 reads CAWRKGPAYEQYF. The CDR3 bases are TGTGCCTGGAGGAAGGGGCCGGCCTACGAGCAGTACTTC.

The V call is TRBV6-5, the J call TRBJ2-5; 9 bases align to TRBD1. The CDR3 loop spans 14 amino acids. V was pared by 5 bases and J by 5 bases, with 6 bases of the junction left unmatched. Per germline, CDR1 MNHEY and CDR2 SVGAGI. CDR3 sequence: CASSHRTGDETQYF. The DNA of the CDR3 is TGTGCCAGCAGTCATCGGACAGGGGATGAGACCCAGTACTTC.

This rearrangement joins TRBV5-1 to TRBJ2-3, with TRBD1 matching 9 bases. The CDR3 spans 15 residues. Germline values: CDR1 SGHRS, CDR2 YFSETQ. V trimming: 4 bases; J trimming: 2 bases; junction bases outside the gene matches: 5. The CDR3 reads CASSPWDRVTDTQYF. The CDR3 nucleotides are TGCGCCAGCAGCCCATGGGACAGGGTCACAGATACGCAGTATTTT. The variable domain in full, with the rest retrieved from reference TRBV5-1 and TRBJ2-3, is KAGVTQTPRYLIKTRGQQVTLSCSPISGHRSVSWYQQTPGQGLQFLFEYFSETQRNKGNFPGRFSGRQFSNSRSEMNVSTLELGDSALYLCASSPWDRVTDTQYFGPGTRLTVL.

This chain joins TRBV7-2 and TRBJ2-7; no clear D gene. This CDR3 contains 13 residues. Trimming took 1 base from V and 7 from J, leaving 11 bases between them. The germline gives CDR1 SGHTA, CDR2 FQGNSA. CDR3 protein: CASSLGIEKEQYF. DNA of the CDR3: TGTGCCAGCAGCTTAGGGATAGAGAAGGAGCAGTACTTC.

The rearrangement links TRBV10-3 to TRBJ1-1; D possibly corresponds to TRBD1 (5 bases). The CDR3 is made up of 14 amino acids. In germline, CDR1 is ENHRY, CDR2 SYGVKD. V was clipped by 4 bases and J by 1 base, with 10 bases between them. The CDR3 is CAISADGGNTEAFF. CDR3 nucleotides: TGTGCCATCAGTGCAGACGGGGGGAACACTGAAGCTTTCTTT.

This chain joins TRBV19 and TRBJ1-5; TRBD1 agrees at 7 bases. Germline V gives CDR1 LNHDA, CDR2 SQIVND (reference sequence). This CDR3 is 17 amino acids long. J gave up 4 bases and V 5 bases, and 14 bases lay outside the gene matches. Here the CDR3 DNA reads TGTGCCAGTAGTGAGGGTACCGGGACAGACAGAAATCAGCCCCAGCATTTT. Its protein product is CASSEGTGTDRNQPQHF.

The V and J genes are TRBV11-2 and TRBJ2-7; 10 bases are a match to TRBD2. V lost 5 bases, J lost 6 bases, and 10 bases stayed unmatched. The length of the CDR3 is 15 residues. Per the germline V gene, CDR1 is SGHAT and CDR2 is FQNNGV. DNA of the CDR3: TGTGCCAGCAGCCCTCATAGACGACTAGCGGGCGAGCAGTACTTC. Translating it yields CASSPHRRLAGEQYF. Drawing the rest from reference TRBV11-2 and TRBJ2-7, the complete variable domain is EAGVAQSPRYKIIEKRQSVAFWCNPISGHATLYWYQQILGQGPKLLIQFQNNGVVDDSQLPKDRFSAERLKGVDSTLKIQPAKLEDSAVYLCASSPHRRLAGEQYFGPGTRLTVT.

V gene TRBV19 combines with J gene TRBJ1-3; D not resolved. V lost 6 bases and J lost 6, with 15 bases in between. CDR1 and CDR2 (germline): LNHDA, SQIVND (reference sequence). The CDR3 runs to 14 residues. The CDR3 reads CASSLRTVTNTIYF. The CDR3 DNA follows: TGTGCCAGTAGCCTGAGGACGGTTACAAACACCATATATTTT.

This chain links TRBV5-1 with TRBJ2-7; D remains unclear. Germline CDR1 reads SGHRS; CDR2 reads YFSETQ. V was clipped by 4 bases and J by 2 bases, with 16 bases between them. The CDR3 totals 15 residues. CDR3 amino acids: CASSLVSGEAYEQYF. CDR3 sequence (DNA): TGCGCCAGCAGCCTCGTTAGTGGAGAAGCCTACGAGCAGTACTTC.

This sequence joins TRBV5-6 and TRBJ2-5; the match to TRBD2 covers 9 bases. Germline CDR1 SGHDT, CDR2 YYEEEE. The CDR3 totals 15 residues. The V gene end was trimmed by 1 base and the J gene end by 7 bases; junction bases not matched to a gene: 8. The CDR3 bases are TGTGCCAGCAGCTTGCTAGCGGGGCTCGGGGGGACCCAGTACTTC. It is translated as CASSLLAGLGGTQYF.

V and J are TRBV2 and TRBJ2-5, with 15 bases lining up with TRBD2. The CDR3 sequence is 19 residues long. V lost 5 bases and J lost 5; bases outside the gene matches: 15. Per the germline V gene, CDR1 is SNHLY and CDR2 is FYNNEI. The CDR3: CASSPGLAGGPTRGETQYF. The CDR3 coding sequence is TGTGCCAGCAGTCCCGGACTAGCGGGAGGGCCAACCCGAGGGGAGACCCAGTACTTC.

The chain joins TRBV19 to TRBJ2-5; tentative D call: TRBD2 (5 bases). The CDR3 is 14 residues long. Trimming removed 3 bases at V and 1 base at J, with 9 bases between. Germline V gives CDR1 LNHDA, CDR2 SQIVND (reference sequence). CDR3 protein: CASSMWESQETQYF. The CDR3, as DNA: TGTGCCAGTAGTATGTGGGAGTCCCAAGAGACCCAGTACTTC.